Listed below are T cell receptor beta chains from one sample, sequenced in a study of naive and memory T cell subsets. TCRdb reanalysed the UMI-ligation and nested PCR reads using MiXCR and keeps one entry per CDR3 protein. The sample shows some 110,000 distinct CDR3 sequences, 14% of them seen only once. The sequenced sample consisted of naive CD8+ T cells from blood. The origin of the receptors is a human donor in good health. Each CDR3 is given with its conserved first and last residue. The order of the fields is V gene, J gene, D gene, clone size, CDR3 DNA, CDR3 protein. The D gene is left open where the match is weak. Clone size is given for some rows only: seen once, a few or many times, or a class if the clone is expanded.

V: TRBV6-1
J: TRBJ1-1
D: TRBD1
size: few
DNA: TGTGCCAGCGTGACAGGGGGCTTGGGCACTGAAGCTTTCTTT
CDR3: CASVTGGLGTEAFF

V: TRBV2
J: TRBJ1-4
D: .
size: few
DNA: TGTGCCAGCAGTAAACAGACAACCAATGAAAAACTGTTTTTT
CDR3: CASSKQTTNEKLFF

V: TRBV6-2/TRBV6-3
J: TRBJ1-1
D: .
size: few
DNA: TGTGCCAGCAGGATGGGGGGGAGTAGCCCTGAAGCTTTCTTT
CDR3: CASRMGGSSPEAFF

V: TRBV12-5
J: TRBJ2-7
D: TRBD1
size: few
DNA: TGTGCTAGTGCCCTGGACAGGGGGCTTGAGCAGTACTTC
CDR3: CASALDRGLEQYF

V: TRBV30
J: TRBJ2-1
D: .
size: few
DNA: TGTGCCTGGGGAGTCGGGTCGGCGGATGAGCAGTTCTTC
CDR3: CAWGVGSADEQFF

V: TRBV6-6
J: TRBJ2-1
D: .
size: many
DNA: TGTGCCAGCGGAAACAATGAGCAGTTCTTC
CDR3: CASGNNEQFF

V: TRBV25-1
J: TRBJ2-7
D: TRBD1
size: many
DNA: TGTGCCAACCCCAGCCGGGACAGGGTACCCTACGAGCAGTACTTC
CDR3: CANPSRDRVPYEQYF

V: TRBV7-9
J: TRBJ2-1
D: TRBD1
size: few
DNA: TGTGCCAGCAGCTCGGGACAGCAAGCATACAATGAGCAGTTCTTC
CDR3: CASSSGQQAYNEQFF

V: TRBV27
J: TRBJ2-3
D: .
size: few
DNA: TGTGCCAGCAGTTTGGGCGAGCGGAGGGGCACAGATACGCAGTATTTT
CDR3: CASSLGERRGTDTQYF

V: TRBV11-1
J: TRBJ2-5
D: .
size: few
DNA: TGTGCCAGCAGGGGGAATAAAGAGACCCAGTACTTC
CDR3: CASRGNKETQYF

V: TRBV7-9
J: TRBJ1-1
D: TRBD1
size: few
DNA: TGTGCCAGCCCCGAGGGGGCTCTAGGCACTGAAGCTTTCTTT
CDR3: CASPEGALGTEAFF

V: TRBV6-2/TRBV6-3
J: TRBJ2-1
D: TRBD2
size: .
DNA: TGTGCCAGCAGTTACTCCCGGACTAGCGGGGGCCTGGGAAATGAGCAGTTCTTC
CDR3: CASSYSRTSGGLGNEQFF

V: TRBV7-9
J: TRBJ2-7
D: .
size: .
DNA: TGTGCCAGCAGCGGAGGCATAGTTAGCTCCTACGAGCAGTACTTC
CDR3: CASSGGIVSSYEQYF

V: TRBV4-2
J: TRBJ2-1
D: TRBD2
size: .
DNA: TGTGCCAGCAGCCAAGTCGTGGGGGGGAATGAGCAGTTCTTC
CDR3: CASSQVVGGNEQFF

V: TRBV29-1
J: TRBJ2-1
D: TRBD2
size: few
DNA: TGCAGCGTTGCGCGGGAGGGCCCCTACAATGAGCAGTTCTTC
CDR3: CSVAREGPYNEQFF

V: TRBV13
J: TRBJ1-2
D: TRBD1
size: many
DNA: TGTGCCAGCAGCCGCAGGGACAGAGTATCATATGGCTACACCTTC
CDR3: CASSRRDRVSYGYTF

V: TRBV28
J: TRBJ2-5
D: TRBD2
size: .
DNA: TGTGCCAGCAGCTCTCGTTCGGGGCTAGCGGGGGCGGAGACCCAGTACTTC
CDR3: CASSSRSGLAGAETQYF

V: TRBV20-1
J: TRBJ2-1
D: .
size: many
DNA: TGCAGTGCTCCATACGCCCTCTCCTCCTACAATGAGCAGTTCTTC
CDR3: CSAPYALSSYNEQFF

V: TRBV9
J: TRBJ1-2
D: .
size: .
DNA: TGTGCCAGCAGCGTAAGCTCGCAGACGGACCCTACCTATGGCTACACCTTC
CDR3: CASSVSSQTDPTYGYTF

V: TRBV24-1
J: TRBJ1-1
D: .
size: .
DNA: TGTGCCACTAGCCCCACGGAGAGGACTGAAGCTTTCTTT
CDR3: CATSPTERTEAFF

V: TRBV28
J: TRBJ2-7
D: .
size: .
DNA: TGTGCCAGCAGTTTTGGGGGGGCCACCTACGAGCAGTACTTC
CDR3: CASSFGGATYEQYF

V: TRBV19
J: TRBJ1-5
D: .
size: .
DNA: TGTGCCACCACGGGGGACAATCAGCCCCAGCATTTT
CDR3: CATTGDNQPQHF

V: TRBV11-2
J: TRBJ2-6
D: .
size: .
DNA: TGTGCCAGCAGCCCAGAGTACGGGGCCAACGTCCTGACTTTC
CDR3: CASSPEYGANVLTF

V: TRBV27
J: TRBJ2-3
D: TRBD2
size: .
DNA: TGTGCCAGCAGTTTAAACGGACTAGGAGCAGATACGCAGTATTTT
CDR3: CASSLNGLGADTQYF

V: TRBV5-1
J: TRBJ1-2
D: .
size: .
DNA: TGCGCCAGCAGCTTCGGGCACGACTACACCTTC
CDR3: CASSFGHDYTF

V: TRBV5-5
J: TRBJ2-1
D: TRBD1
size: few
DNA: TGTGCCAGCAGCGGGACCGGGACAGGGGTTGACAATGAGCAGTTCTTC
CDR3: CASSGTGTGVDNEQFF

V: TRBV6-6
J: TRBJ2-1
D: .
size: few
DNA: TGTGCCAGCAGTCTTTCCCCCAGGGCCAATGAGCAGTTCTTC
CDR3: CASSLSPRANEQFF

V: TRBV29-1
J: TRBJ2-1
D: .
size: few
DNA: TGCAGCGTTGACCGGGACTACAATGAGCAGTTCTTC
CDR3: CSVDRDYNEQFF

V: TRBV7-8
J: TRBJ1-5
D: .
size: .
DNA: TGTGCCAGCAGCTCGCTACAGGGAAGTCAGCCCCAGCATTTT
CDR3: CASSSLQGSQPQHF

V: TRBV5-5
J: TRBJ2-7
D: .
size: .
DNA: TGTGCCAGCAGCTCCCGTTTTTACGAGCAGTACTTC
CDR3: CASSSRFYEQYF

V: TRBV19
J: TRBJ1-5
D: .
size: few
DNA: TGTGCCAGTAGTATGGATCTAGCCCAGCATTTT
CDR3: CASSMDLAQHF

V: TRBV27
J: TRBJ1-6
D: .
size: few
DNA: TGTGCCAGCAGTTTATACTGGGGTTCACCCCTCCACTTT
CDR3: CASSLYWGSPLHF

V: TRBV25-1
J: TRBJ2-1
D: TRBD1
size: few
DNA: TGTGCCAGCAGTGAATTTCGGACAGGGGAGGAAAATGAGCAGTTCTTC
CDR3: CASSEFRTGEENEQFF

V: TRBV6-1
J: TRBJ2-1
D: .
size: .
DNA: TGTGCCAGCAGTTTCCGGGGTGACCTTGGTTTGGATGAGCAGTTCTTC
CDR3: CASSFRGDLGLDEQFF

V: TRBV15
J: TRBJ2-3
D: .
size: .
DNA: TGTGCCACCAGCACAATAGAAGATACGCAGTATTTT
CDR3: CATSTIEDTQYF

V: TRBV10-3
J: TRBJ1-5
D: TRBD1
size: .
DNA: TGTGCCATCAGCCTGGACAGGGCTAGCAATCAGCCCCAGCATTTT
CDR3: CAISLDRASNQPQHF

V: TRBV5-6
J: TRBJ1-1
D: .
size: .
DNA: TGTGCCAGCACCCAAGCATCCACTGAAGCTTTCTTT
CDR3: CASTQASTEAFF

V: TRBV6-6
J: TRBJ2-3
D: TRBD2
size: many
DNA: TGTGCCAGCAGTTACTCGACTAGCAGCACAGATACGCAGTATTTT
CDR3: CASSYSTSSTDTQYF

V: TRBV11-3
J: TRBJ1-1
D: TRBD1
size: .
DNA: TGTGCCACTACAGGGGGGAACACTGAAGCTTTCTTT
CDR3: CATTGGNTEAFF

V: TRBV7-9
J: TRBJ1-2
D: TRBD1
size: few
DNA: TGTGCCAGCAGCTTATGGGACAGGAACTATGGCTACACCTTC
CDR3: CASSLWDRNYGYTF

V: TRBV7-9
J: TRBJ1-5
D: .
size: .
DNA: TGTGCCAGCAGCTTAGGGGCTTTACCCCAGCATTTT
CDR3: CASSLGALPQHF

V: TRBV28
J: TRBJ1-1
D: .
size: few
DNA: TGTGCCAGCAGTTTAATCCCAAACACTGAAGCTTTCTTT
CDR3: CASSLIPNTEAFF

V: TRBV4-3
J: TRBJ2-7
D: .
size: many
DNA: TGCGCCAGCAGCCAAGATGGGTACGAGCAGTACTTC
CDR3: CASSQDGYEQYF

V: TRBV12-3/TRBV12-4
J: TRBJ2-2
D: .
size: few
DNA: TGTGCCAGCAACTTCAACACCGGGGAGCTGTTTTTT
CDR3: CASNFNTGELFF

V: TRBV19
J: TRBJ2-1
D: TRBD2
size: many
DNA: TGTGCCAGTAGTATAGGGTTAGCGGGAGGCCATGAGCAGTTCTTC
CDR3: CASSIGLAGGHEQFF

V: TRBV12-3/TRBV12-4
J: TRBJ2-7
D: .
size: few
DNA: TGTGCCAGCTCGGGCCCCTGGTACGAGCAGTACTTC
CDR3: CASSGPWYEQYF

V: TRBV27
J: TRBJ2-7
D: TRBD1
size: few
DNA: TGTGCCAGCAGCAGGACAGGGGGCGACGAGCAGTACTTC
CDR3: CASSRTGGDEQYF

V: TRBV19
J: TRBJ2-3
D: .
size: .
DNA: TGTGCCAGTAAAAACCCGGTGAAAGATACGCAGTATTTT
CDR3: CASKNPVKDTQYF

V: TRBV15
J: TRBJ2-4
D: TRBD2
size: .
DNA: TGTGCCACCAGCGGGGGGGGTGTGTCCAAAAACATTCAGTACTTC
CDR3: CATSGGGVSKNIQYF

V: TRBV4-2
J: TRBJ1-2
D: .
size: many
DNA: TGTGCCAGCAGCCAAGATGAGACGGATTATGGCTACACCTTC
CDR3: CASSQDETDYGYTF

V: TRBV7-9
J: TRBJ2-3
D: .
size: few
DNA: TGTGCCAGCAGCCCGGGGAGGTTTGGCACAGATACGCAGTATTTT
CDR3: CASSPGRFGTDTQYF